This T cell receptor (beta chain) was recorded in a study of identical twins. This clonotype was seen ten or more times. Antigen unknown. V trimming: 2 bases; J trimming: 14 bases; junction bases outside the gene matches: 16. Per the germline V gene, CDR1 is SGHDN and CDR2 is FVKESK. The CDR3 loop spans 17 amino acids. A universal primer site was created by template switching, with the cDNA bearing unique molecular identifiers. TCRdb reprocessed the 5' RACE reads via MiXCR and lists one record per CDR3 protein. In the table there are about 920,000 distinct CDR3 sequences, approximately 13% of which are singletons. Study results and caveats: For out-of-frame beta sequences, excess twin sharing was weaker. Rather than following the same donors, the conclusions depended on cross-sectional statistical analysis.

This sample also appeared in a second study, on yellow fever vaccine responses in identical twins.

This chain joins TRBV14 and TRBJ2-3, with 13 bases that match TRBD2. The TCR sequence derives from a woman younger than 35 in good health. Material: PBMCs. CDR3 sequence reads: CASSQQGQGLAGRSRYF. CDR3 sequence (DNA): TGTGCCAGCAGCCAACAAGGACAGGGACTAGCGGGAAGATCTCGGTATTTT.